The 18 T cell receptor beta chains below come from one sample, sequenced in a study of human T cells and chemical hapten exposure. Regarding time point: patch test 1, 2 weeks after DPC sensitization. The treatment denotes: therapeutic diphenylcyclopropenone sensitization with weekly scalp DPC. In TCRdb, the RACE reads were re-called with MiXCR into one record per CDR3 protein. This sample has some 340,000 distinct CDR3 sequences, with around 6.9% found just once. This specimen was whole blood, taken in connection with sensitization to the hapten diphenylcyclopropenone (DPC). These receptors were collected from a woman aged 18-30 years with alopecia areata. Some clones in this sample may be carry-over from other donors' samples.

This clonotype was detected only a few times. The CDR3 loop reads CASSVAGTANEKLFF. In DNA form, the CDR3 reads TGTGCCAGCAGCGTAGCGGGGACAGCTAATGAAAAACTGTTTTTT. V is TRBV9 and J is TRBJ1-4, with 7 bases identical to TRBD1. The CDR3 extends over 15 amino acids. Germline V gene sequence: CDR1 SGDLS, CDR2 YYNGEE. V was clipped by 0 bases and J by 3 bases; unmatched bases: 2.

This clonotype has at least ten counts. This chain connects TRBV20-1 to TRBJ2-3; D remains unclear. Germline V gene lookup returns CDR1 DFQATT and CDR2 SNEGSKA (reference sequence). CDR3 length: 15 residues. V lost 2 bases to trimming and J lost 8 bases, with 20 bases between them. CDR3 residues: CSARKPWVQPSTQYF. The CDR3 DNA reads as TGCAGTGCTAGAAAACCCTGGGTGCAGCCCTCTACGCAGTATTTT.

The chain couples TRBV4-2 to TRBJ1-2, with unresolved D. The V end lost 2 bases, the J end lost 0 bases, and 7 bases lay between the germline ends. The length of the CDR3 is 14 residues. The germline V gene has CDR1 LGHNA and CDR2 YNFKEQ. The CDR3 sequence: CASSQIEANYGYTF. The CDR3 DNA reads as TGTGCCAGCAGCCAAATAGAAGCTAACTATGGCTACACCTTC.

Written as DNA, the CDR3 is TGCAGCGCACAGGGGAACACTGAAGCTTTCTTT. Amino acids: CSAQGNTEAFF. The chain links TRBV20-1 to TRBJ1-1; TRBD1 might be the D (6 bases). Germline V CDR1 and CDR2: DFQATT, SNEGSKA (reference sequence). The length of the CDR3 is 11 residues.

V and J are TRBV4-2 and TRBJ2-3; 11 bases are a match to TRBD2. Trimming took 0 bases from V and 2 from J; bases not matched to a gene: 4. CDR1 and CDR2 (germline): LGHNA, YNFKEQ. CDR3 length: 17 residues. The CDR3 sequence: CASSQDRLAGFTDTQYF. CDR3 nucleotide sequence: TGTGCCAGCAGCCAAGATCGACTAGCGGGGTTCACAGATACGCAGTATTTT.

CDR3 nucleotide sequence: TGTGCCAGCAGTGAAGCGAGGGAGCGGCAGCCCCAGCATTTT. This translates into CASSEARERQPQHF. This chain uses TRBV2 with TRBJ1-5, with D unclear. This CDR3 contains 14 residues. The germline V gene has CDR1 SNHLY and CDR2 FYNNEI. V lost 0 bases and J 7 bases, leaving 10 bases between the germline ends. The full variable domain, rest sourced from reference TRBV2 and TRBJ1-5, is EPEVTQTPSHQVTQMGQEVILRCVPISNHLYFYWYRQILGQKVEFLVSFYNNEISEKSEIFDDQFSVERPDGSNFTLKIRSTKLEDSAMYFCASSEARERQPQHFGDGTRLSIL.

In its sample, this clonotype was seen a few times. The chain couples TRBV4-3 to TRBJ2-3; no firm D call. The CDR3 contains 15 residues. CDR1 and CDR2 (germline): LGHNA, YSLEER. V was pared by 0 bases and J by 14 bases, with 21 bases between. The CDR3 DNA reads as TGCGCCAGCAGCCAAGAATGGGGTACCAGATCTACCCTGTATTTT. This encodes CASSQEWGTRSTLYF.

Many counts were recorded for this clonotype. The chain uses TRBV7-8 and TRBJ2-5; 14 positions agree with TRBD2. Germline CDR1 is SGHVS and CDR2 is FQNEAQ. The CDR3 consists of 19 residues. V lost 2 bases and J lost 0; bases outside the gene matches: 8. CDR3 sequence: CASSLWRTSGGKYQETQYF. The CDR3 DNA follows: TGTGCCAGCAGCTTATGGCGGACTAGCGGGGGGAAGTACCAAGAGACCCAGTACTTC.

This clonotype has a handful of counts. The genes are TRBV4-3 and TRBJ2-4; TRBD2 might be the D (5 bases). Germline V gene data show CDR1 as LGHNA and CDR2 as YSLEER. This CDR3 has 16 residues. The V end was cut by 3 bases, the J end by 1 base, with 13 bases between. CDR3: CASSHQTEVAKNIQYF. CDR3 nucleotide sequence: TGCGCCAGCAGCCACCAGACGGAGGTGGCCAAAAACATTCAGTACTTC.

Ten or more counts support this clonotype. The chain links TRBV18 to TRBJ1-6; D ambiguous. The CDR3 spans 14 residues. In germline, CDR1 is KGHSH, CDR2 LQKENI. The V gene lost 4 bases and the J gene lost 3 bases, with 7 bases spanning the gap. Here the CDR3 DNA reads TGTGCCAGCTCACTGGGTGACTATAATTCACCCCTCCACTTT. Protein: CASSLGDYNSPLHF. The whole variable domain, remainder taken from reference TRBV18 and TRBJ1-6, is NAGVMQNPRHLVRRRGQEARLRCSPMKGHSHVYWYRQLPEEGLKFMVYLQKENIIDESGMPKERFSAEFPKEGPSILRIQQVVRGDSAAYFCASSLGDYNSPLHFGNGTRLTVT.

The genes are TRBV5-6 and TRBJ2-7, with D maybe TRBD1 (6 bases). Trimming left V 5 bases short and J 2 bases short, with 14 bases between. The CDR3 is 14 amino acids. Looked up from germline, CDR1 is SGHDT and CDR2 is YYEEEE. The CDR3 sequence: CASRDGQRTYEQYF. CDR3 nucleotides: TGTGCCAGCAGGGACGGACAGAGGACCTACGAGCAGTACTTC.

The rearrangement joins TRBV6-2 or TRBV6-3 to TRBJ1-1; no firm D call. CDR1 is MNHEY and CDR2 is SVGEGT in the germline V gene. Between the trimmed V and J ends, which lost 4 bases and 6 bases, there was a span of 9 bases. The CDR3 covers 12 residues. In DNA form, the CDR3 reads TGTGCCAGCAGTTTCTCAAAGCCTGAAGCTTTCTTT. Translation: CASSFSKPEAFF.

This clonotype has more than one count but fewer than ten. CDR3: CAISAGSGGILRATDTQYF. The CDR3 region has the DNA TGTGCCATCAGTGCGGGTAGCGGGGGGATTCTCAGAGCAACAGATACGCAGTATTTT. The chain links TRBV10-3 to TRBJ2-3; 10 bases map to TRBD2. The germline gives CDR1 ENHRY, CDR2 SYGVKD. With V trimmed by 4 bases and J by 3 bases, 16 bases remained unmatched. This CDR3 is built from 19 residues.

In its sample, this clonotype was seen a few times. J is TRBJ1-3 and V is TRBV6-6, with 8 bases aligning to TRBD1. Trimming removed 5 bases from V and 0 bases from J; junction bases left unmatched: 12. Germline values: CDR1 MNHNY, CDR2 SVGAGI (reference sequence). CDR3 length: 18 amino acids. CDR3 amino acids: CASSPWPGTGLSGNTIYF. CDR3 bases: TGTGCCAGCAGTCCCTGGCCCGGGACAGGTCTCTCTGGAAACACCATATATTTT.

The CDR3 nucleotides are TGCAGTGCTCGGGACATCATCTCCTACGAGCAGTACTTC. This encodes CSARDIISYEQYF. This rearrangement joins TRBV20-1 to TRBJ2-7; weak D call: TRBD1 (6 bases). V was trimmed by 5 bases and J by 0 bases, leaving 11 bases between them. The CDR3 runs to 13 residues. Germline V lookup: CDR1 DFQATT, CDR2 SNEGSKA (reference sequence).

This clonotype was detected a few times. The J gene is TRBJ2-1, the V gene TRBV7-2; 8 positions agree with TRBD1. This CDR3 has 13 residues. Looked up from germline, CDR1 is SGHTA and CDR2 is FQGNSA. V shed 5 bases and J 13 bases; nucleotides not matched to a gene: 10. The CDR3 coding sequence is TGTGCCAGCAGCCCTCTTACAGGGGGAACTCAGTTCTTC. This gives the protein CASSPLTGGTQFF. Together with reference TRBV7-2 and TRBJ2-1, the CDR3 gives the full variable domain: GAGVSQSPSNKVTEKGKDVELRCDPISGHTALYWYRQSLGQGLEFLIYFQGNSAPDKSGLPSDRFSAERTGGSVSTLTIQRTQQEDSAVYLCASSPLTGGTQFFGPGTRLTVL.

This clonotype showed up just a few times. J is TRBJ1-1 and V is TRBV4-3; possible D gene TRBD1, 6 bases. The CDR3 sequence is 15 residues long. With 0 bases removed from V and 2 bases from J, the gap between germline ends came to 10 bases. Germline assignment: CDR1 LGHNA and CDR2 YSLEER. CDR3 sequence reads: CASSQDTGPNTEAFF. Here the CDR3 DNA reads TGCGCCAGCAGCCAAGATACAGGGCCCAACACTGAAGCTTTCTTT.

This clonotype was observed many times. The chain recombines TRBV6-4 with TRBJ2-4; D may be TRBD2 (5 bases). CDR3 length equals 15 residues. V was shortened by 4 bases and J by 1 base, with 11 bases between the two germline ends. Per the germline V gene, CDR1 is MRHNA and CDR2 is SNTAGT. This CDR3 reads CASSASDFAKNIQYF. The CDR3 bases are TGTGCCAGCAGTGCCTCGGACTTCGCCAAAAACATTCAGTACTTC.